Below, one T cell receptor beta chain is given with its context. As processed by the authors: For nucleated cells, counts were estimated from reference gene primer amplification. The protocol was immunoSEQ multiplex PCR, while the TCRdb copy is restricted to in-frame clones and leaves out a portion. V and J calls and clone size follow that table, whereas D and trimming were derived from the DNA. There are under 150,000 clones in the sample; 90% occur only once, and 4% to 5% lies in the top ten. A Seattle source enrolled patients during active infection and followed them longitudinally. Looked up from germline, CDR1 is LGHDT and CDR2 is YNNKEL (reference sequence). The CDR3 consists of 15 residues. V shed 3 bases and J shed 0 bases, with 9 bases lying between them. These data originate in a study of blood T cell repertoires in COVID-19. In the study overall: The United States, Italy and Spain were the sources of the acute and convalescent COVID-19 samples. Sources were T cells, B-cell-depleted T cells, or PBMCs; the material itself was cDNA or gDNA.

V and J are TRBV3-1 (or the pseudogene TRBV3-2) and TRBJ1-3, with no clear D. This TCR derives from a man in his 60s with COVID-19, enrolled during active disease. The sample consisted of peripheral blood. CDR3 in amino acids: CASSQDLTSGNTIYF. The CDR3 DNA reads TGTGCCAGCAGCCAGGACTTGACCTCTGGAAACACCATATATTTT.